Given below is one T cell receptor (beta chain) in context. The antigen remains undetermined. Assay: immunoSEQ multiplex PCR; the TCRdb copy retains only in-frame clones and omits some. The table records 60,000 to 85,000 clones, roughly 76% of them present only once. This CDR3 contains 15 residues. The data originate from a study of OX40 agonist ivuxolimab in advanced cancers. For the study at large: Ivuxolimab, an antibody that agonizes OX40 (CD134), was administered to the patients.

The study, taken as a whole, reports: Low normalized clonal expansion also occurred in some nonresponding patients.

The J gene is TRBJ1-2, the V gene TRBV21-1. TRBV21-1 represents a pseudogene. The source of this sequence is an adult with an advanced solid tumor such as melanoma, head and neck, liver or kidney cancer. This specimen consisted of CD4+ or CD8+ T cells sorted from blood, obtained in a trial of the OX40 agonist ivuxolimab. The CDR3 here is CASSKVPGPAYGYTF. Here the CDR3 DNA reads TGTGCCAGCAGCAAAGTGCCGGGCCCAGCCTATGGCTACACCTTC.